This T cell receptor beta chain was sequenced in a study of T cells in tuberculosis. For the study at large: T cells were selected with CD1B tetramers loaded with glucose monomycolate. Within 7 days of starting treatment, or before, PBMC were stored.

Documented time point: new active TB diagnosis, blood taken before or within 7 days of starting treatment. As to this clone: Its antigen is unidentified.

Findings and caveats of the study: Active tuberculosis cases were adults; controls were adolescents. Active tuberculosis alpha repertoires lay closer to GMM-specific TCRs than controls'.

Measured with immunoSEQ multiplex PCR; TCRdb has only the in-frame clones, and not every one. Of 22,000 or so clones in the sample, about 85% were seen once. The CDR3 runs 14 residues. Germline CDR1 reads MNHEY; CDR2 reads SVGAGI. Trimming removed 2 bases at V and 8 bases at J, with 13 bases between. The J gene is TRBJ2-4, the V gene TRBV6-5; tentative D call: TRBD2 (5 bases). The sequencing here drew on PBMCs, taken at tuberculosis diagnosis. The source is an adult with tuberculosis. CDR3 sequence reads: CASSYRGSEDIQYF. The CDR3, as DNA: TGTGCCAGCAGTTACCGGGGAAGCGAGGACATTCAGTACTTC.